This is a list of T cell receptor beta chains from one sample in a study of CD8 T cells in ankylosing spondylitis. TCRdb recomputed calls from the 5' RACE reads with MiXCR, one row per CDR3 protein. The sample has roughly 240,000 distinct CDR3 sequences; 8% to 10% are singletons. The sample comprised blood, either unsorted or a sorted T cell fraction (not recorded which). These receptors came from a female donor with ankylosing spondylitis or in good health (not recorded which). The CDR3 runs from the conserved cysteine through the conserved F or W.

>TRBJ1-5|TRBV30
CAWNRGVSQPQHF
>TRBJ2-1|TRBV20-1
CSARKVYNEQFF
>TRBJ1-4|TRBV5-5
CASSLDPGPTNEKLFF
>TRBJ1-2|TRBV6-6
CASSYGVFNGYTF
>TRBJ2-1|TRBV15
CATSRDVSYNEQFF
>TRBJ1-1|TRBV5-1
CASSTEGHTEAFF
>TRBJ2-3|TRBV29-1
CSGRTGRVDTQYF
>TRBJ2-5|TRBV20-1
CSLDTNGGTQYF
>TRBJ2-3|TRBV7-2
CASSPARTQYF
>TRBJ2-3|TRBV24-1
CATSDALGDGRGTDTQYF
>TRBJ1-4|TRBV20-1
CSARETPPGGKLFF
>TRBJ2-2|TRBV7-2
CASSFETGTGELFF
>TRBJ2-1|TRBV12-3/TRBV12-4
CASNSWGQGYGEQFF
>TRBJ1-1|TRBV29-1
CSPLRQGAEAFF
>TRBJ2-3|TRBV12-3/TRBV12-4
CASSFSNTDTQYF
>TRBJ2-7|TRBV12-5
CASGSRDRGAEQYF
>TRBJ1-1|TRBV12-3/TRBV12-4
CASTLRGLRTEAFF
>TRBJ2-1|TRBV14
CPSSFGMPSYNEQFF
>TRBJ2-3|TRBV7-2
CASSRGHEFRTDTQYF
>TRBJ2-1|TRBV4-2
CASSQDLSGRVNEQFF
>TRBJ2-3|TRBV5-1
CASSFTGVGTDTQYF
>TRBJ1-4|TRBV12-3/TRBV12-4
CASSYSATNEKLFF